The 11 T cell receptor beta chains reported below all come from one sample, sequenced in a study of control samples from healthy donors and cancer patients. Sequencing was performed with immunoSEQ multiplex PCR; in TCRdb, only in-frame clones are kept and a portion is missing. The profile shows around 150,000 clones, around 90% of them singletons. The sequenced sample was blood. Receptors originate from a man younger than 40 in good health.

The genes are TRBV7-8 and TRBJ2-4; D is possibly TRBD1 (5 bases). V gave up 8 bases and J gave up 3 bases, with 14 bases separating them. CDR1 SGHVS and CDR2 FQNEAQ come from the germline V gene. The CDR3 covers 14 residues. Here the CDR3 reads CASGPWGDKNIQYF. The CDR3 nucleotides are TGTGCCAGCGGGCCTTGGGGCGACAAAAACATTCAGTACTTC.

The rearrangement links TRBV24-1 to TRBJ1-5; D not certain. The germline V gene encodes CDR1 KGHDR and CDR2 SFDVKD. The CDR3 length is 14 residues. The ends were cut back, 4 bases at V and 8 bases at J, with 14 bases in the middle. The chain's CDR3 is CATSEPGWEKPQHF. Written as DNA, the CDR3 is TGTGCCACCAGTGAACCGGGCTGGGAGAAGCCCCAGCATTTT.

The CDR3 loop is CASSTTGTIVGELFF. The DNA for the CDR3 is TGTGCCAGCAGCACTACCGGGACTATTGTAGGGGAGCTGTTTTTT. The V and J genes are TRBV7-8 and TRBJ2-2; TRBD2 agrees at 7 bases. Losses at the gene ends were 5 bases for V and 8 bases for J; bases not matched to a gene: 11. Germline CDR1 and CDR2: SGHVS and FQNEAQ. The CDR3 is 15 amino acids.

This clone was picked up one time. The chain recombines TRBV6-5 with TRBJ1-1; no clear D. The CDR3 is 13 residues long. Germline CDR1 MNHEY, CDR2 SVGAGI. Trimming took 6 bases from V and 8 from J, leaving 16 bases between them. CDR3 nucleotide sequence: TGTGCCAGCAGCCAGGACGGCCAGATCGAAGCTTTCTTT. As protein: CASSQDGQIEAFF.

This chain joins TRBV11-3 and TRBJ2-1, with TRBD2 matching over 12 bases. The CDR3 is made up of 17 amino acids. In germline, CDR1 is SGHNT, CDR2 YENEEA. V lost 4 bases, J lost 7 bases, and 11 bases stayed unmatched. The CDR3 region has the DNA TGTGCCAGCAGCTCCCCAGGGGCTAGCGGGAGGGGTAATGAGCAGTTCTTC. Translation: CASSSPGASGRGNEQFF.

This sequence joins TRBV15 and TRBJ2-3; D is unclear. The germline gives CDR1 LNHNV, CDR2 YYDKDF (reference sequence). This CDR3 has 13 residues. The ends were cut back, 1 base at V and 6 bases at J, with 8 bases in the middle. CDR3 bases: TGTGCCACCAGCAGAGGCGGAACGGATACGCAGTATTTT. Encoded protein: CATSRGGTDTQYF.

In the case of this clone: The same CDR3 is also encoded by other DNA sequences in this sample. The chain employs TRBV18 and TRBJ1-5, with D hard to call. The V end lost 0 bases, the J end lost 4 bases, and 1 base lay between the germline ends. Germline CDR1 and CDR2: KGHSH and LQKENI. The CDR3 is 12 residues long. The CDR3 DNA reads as TGTGCCAGCTCACCACCTAATCAGCCCCAGCATTTT. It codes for CASSPPNQPQHF.

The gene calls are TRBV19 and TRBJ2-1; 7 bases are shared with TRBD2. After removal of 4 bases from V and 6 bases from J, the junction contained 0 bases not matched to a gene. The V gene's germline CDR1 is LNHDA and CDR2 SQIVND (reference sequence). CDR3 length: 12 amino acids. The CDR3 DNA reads TGTGCCAGTAGTACTAGCGGCAATGAGCAGTTCTTC. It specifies CASSTSGNEQFF. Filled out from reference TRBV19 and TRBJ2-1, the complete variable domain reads DGGITQSPKYLFRKEGQNVTLSCEQNLNHDAMYWYRQDPGQGLRLIYYSQIVNDFQKGDIAEGYSVSREKKESFPLTVTSAQKNPTAFYLCASSTSGNEQFFGPGTRLTVL.

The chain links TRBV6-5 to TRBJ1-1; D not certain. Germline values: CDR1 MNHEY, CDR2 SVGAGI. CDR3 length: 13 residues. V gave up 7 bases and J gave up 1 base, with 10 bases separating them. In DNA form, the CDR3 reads TGTGCCAGCAAGTGGGAAGGGAACACTGAAGCTTTCTTT. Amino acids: CASKWEGNTEAFF.

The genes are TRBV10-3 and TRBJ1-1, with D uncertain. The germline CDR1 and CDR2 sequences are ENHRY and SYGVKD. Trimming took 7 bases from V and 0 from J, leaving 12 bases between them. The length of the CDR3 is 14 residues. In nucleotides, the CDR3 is TGTGCCATCAAATCGAGGGATTTGAACACTGAAGCTTTCTTT. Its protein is CAIKSRDLNTEAFF.

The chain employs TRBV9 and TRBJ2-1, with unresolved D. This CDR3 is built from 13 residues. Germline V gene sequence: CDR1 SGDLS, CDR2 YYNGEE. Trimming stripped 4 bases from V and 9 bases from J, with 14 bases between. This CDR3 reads CASSSTLAGEQFF. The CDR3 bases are TGTGCCAGCAGCTCAACCCTCGCTGGTGAGCAGTTCTTC.